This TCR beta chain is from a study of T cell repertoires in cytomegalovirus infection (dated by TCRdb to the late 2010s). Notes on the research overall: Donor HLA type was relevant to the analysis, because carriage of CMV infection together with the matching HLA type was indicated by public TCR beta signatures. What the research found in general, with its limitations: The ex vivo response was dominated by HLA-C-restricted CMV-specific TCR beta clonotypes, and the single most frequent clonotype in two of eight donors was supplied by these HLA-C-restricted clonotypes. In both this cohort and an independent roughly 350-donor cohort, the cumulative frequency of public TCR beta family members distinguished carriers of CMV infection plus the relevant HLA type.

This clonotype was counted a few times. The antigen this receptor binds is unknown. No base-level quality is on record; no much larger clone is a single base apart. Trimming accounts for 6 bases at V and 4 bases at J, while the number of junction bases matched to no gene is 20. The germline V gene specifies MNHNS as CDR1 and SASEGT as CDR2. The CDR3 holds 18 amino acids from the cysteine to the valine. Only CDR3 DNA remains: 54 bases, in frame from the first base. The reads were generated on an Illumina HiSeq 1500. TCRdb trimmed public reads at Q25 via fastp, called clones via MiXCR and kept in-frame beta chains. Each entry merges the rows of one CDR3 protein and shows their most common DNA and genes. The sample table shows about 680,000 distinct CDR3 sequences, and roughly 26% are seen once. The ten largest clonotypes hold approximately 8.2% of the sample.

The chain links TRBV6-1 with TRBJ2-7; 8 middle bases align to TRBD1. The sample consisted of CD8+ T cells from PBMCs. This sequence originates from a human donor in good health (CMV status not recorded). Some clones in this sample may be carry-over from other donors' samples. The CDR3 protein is CASSPDRGGLNLRYEQYV. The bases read TGTGCCAGCAGCCCCGACAGGGGAGGATTAAATTTAAGATACGAGCAGTACGTC.